This T cell receptor (beta chain) emerged from a study of shared clonotypes between healthy human individuals. This clone was counted at least ten times. The antigen is undetermined. Study-wide findings and caveats: Larger estimated richness was generally seen in naive subsets than in memory subsets. Clonotypes not shared had lower generation probabilities than those common to all four donors.

Assay used: immunoSEQ multiplex PCR; TCRdb lists only in-frame clones, some missing. The sample carries over 850,000 clones, 75% to 80% recorded once. Trimming cost V 4 bases and J 1 base; bases outside gene matches: 8. CDR1 and CDR2 from the germline V gene are MDHEN and SYDVKM. The CDR3 totals 17 residues. The sequenced material came from memory CD4+ T cells from PBMCs. Subset here: CD45RA-negative fraction. The origin of this receptor is a man aged 18 to 35 in good health. Some clones in this sample may be carry-over from other donors' samples. This chain connects TRBV28 to TRBJ1-5, with 9 nucleotides matching TRBD1. Here the CDR3 reads CASSWGTGPQSNQPQHF. Written as DNA, the CDR3 is TGTGCCAGCAGTTGGGGGACAGGGCCTCAGAGCAATCAGCCCCAGCATTTT.